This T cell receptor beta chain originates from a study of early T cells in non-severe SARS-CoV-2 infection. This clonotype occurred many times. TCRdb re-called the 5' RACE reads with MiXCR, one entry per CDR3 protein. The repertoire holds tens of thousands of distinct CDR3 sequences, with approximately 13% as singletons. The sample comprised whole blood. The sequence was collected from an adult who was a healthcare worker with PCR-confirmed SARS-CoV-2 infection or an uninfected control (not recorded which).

Here the CDR3 DNA reads TGTGCCAGCAGCTTAGGAATGGGACAGCTTCCCCCAAGCTCTGGAAACACCATATATTTT. Encoded protein: CASSLGMGQLPPSSGNTIYF. The chain has TRBV7-9 and TRBJ1-3; 7 bases agree with TRBD1. The CDR3 sequence is 20 residues long. Germline V gene lookup returns CDR1 SEHNR and CDR2 FQNEAQ (reference sequence). Trimming took 1 base from V and 0 from J; bases not matched to a gene: 15.